This T cell receptor beta chain was sequenced for a study of blood T cell repertoires in COVID-19. As for the study in general: T cells, B-cell-depleted T cells, or PBMCs supplied cDNA or gDNA.

Germline loops: CDR1 MDHEN, CDR2 SYDVKM. The CDR3 runs 16 residues. V dropped 2 bases and J dropped 4; count of bases not matched to a gene: 6. Per the original data handling: Scientists estimated how many nucleated cells there were by amplifying reference gene primers. Method: immunoSEQ multiplex PCR; TCRdb's copy keeps in-frame clones and lacks some. V and J calls and clone size are copied from that table; D and trimming were computed from the DNA. The sample holds about 200,000 clones, approximately 91% seen once. The V gene is TRBV28, the J gene TRBJ1-1; 11 bases map to TRBD1. Source material: peripheral blood. The origin of this receptor is a man between 18 and 35 years old with active or convalescent COVID-19. This CDR3 reads CASSLRDRGEGTEAFF. In nucleotides, the CDR3 is TGTGCCAGCAGTTTAAGGGACAGGGGGGAGGGCACTGAAGCTTTCTTT.